Listed here are 21 T cell receptor beta chains from one sample, sequenced in a study of cytomegalovirus exposure and HLA in healthy donors. The PCR had 60 Vbeta and 13 Jbeta primers. The repertoire was sequenced with immunoSEQ multiplex PCR; TCRdb's copy has only in-frame clones and lacks some. This table has approximately 99,000 clones, roughly three quarters appearing once. Sequenced: PBMCs. The receptors derive from a male donor in good health and CMV-seropositive.

The chain couples TRBV7-9 to TRBJ2-7; 9 bases line up with TRBD1. V was pared by 6 bases and J by 3 bases, with 6 bases of the junction left unmatched. Germline V gene lookup returns CDR1 SEHNR and CDR2 FQNEAQ (reference sequence). The CDR3 consists of 14 residues. CDR3 sequence reads: CASRAGTGSYEQYF. The CDR3 DNA follows: TGTGCCAGCAGGGCCGGGACAGGGAGCTACGAGCAGTACTTC.

This chain links TRBV29-1 with TRBJ2-7, with TRBD1 as a possible D gene (5 bases). Germline CDR1 and CDR2: SQVTM and ANQGSEA. Trimming pared 6 bases from V and 7 bases from J, leaving 19 bases between. The CDR3 runs 13 residues. CDR3 loop: CSVATQGPREQYF. DNA for the CDR3: TGCAGCGTCGCCACCCAGGGTCCCCGGGAGCAGTACTTC.

This clone was observed once. The CDR3 sequence is CASSRTALNTEAFF. The CDR3 region has the DNA TGTGCCAGCAGTCGGACAGCGCTGAACACTGAAGCTTTCTTT. This rearrangement joins TRBV6-1 to TRBJ1-1, with a possible D match to TRBD1 (6 bases). The germline gives CDR1 MNHNS, CDR2 SASEGT. Between the trimmed V and J ends, which lost 5 bases and 0 bases, there was a span of 10 bases. CDR3 length: 14 residues.

The chain has TRBV19 and TRBJ1-6; a weak D match, TRBD1 (5 bases). The CDR3 runs 14 residues. Germline CDR1 reads LNHDA; CDR2 reads SQIVND (reference sequence). Trimming shortened V by 3 bases and J by 6 bases, and 9 bases separated the two germline ends. The CDR3 nucleotides read TGTGCCAGTAGTATGGTGACAGTTAATTCACCCCTCCACTTT. This codes for CASSMVTVNSPLHF. Full variable domain (remainder filled in from reference TRBV19 and TRBJ1-6): DGGITQSPKYLFRKEGQNVTLSCEQNLNHDAMYWYRQDPGQGLRLIYYSQIVNDFQKGDIAEGYSVSREKKESFPLTVTSAQKNPTAFYLCASSMVTVNSPLHFGNGTRLTVT.

This clone was observed a few times. The genes are TRBV4-3 and TRBJ1-4; D is unresolved. Germline CDR1 reads LGHNA; CDR2 reads YSLEER. The V and J ends lost 5 bases and 8 bases respectively, with 12 bases between them. The CDR3 totals 13 residues. CDR3 amino acids: CASSSRTGEKLFF. The CDR3 DNA sequence: TGCGCCAGCAGCTCTAGAACGGGAGAAAAACTGTTTTTT.

The chain combines TRBV18 with TRBJ2-7; the D gene is possibly TRBD2 (6 bases). V lost 2 bases, J lost 4 bases, and 18 bases lay in between. Per the germline V gene, CDR1 is KGHSH and CDR2 is LQKENI. This CDR3 is built from 16 residues. Written as DNA, the CDR3 is TGTGCCAGCTCACCAATCGTGGGACTCGGGGCATACGAGCAGTACTTC. The encoded protein is CASSPIVGLGAYEQYF.

The V gene is TRBV4-1, the J gene TRBJ2-7; D might be TRBD1 (6 bases). CDR3 length equals 16 residues. V shed 1 base and J shed 3 bases, with 16 bases lying between them. From germline, CDR1 is MGHRA and CDR2 YSYEKL. The CDR3 here is CASSQGAGQRLYEQYF. The CDR3 region has the DNA TGCGCCAGCAGCCAAGGGGCTGGACAGCGACTCTACGAGCAGTACTTC.

This clone was seen once. The V gene is TRBV7-2, the J gene TRBJ1-1; no reliable D call. Germline V gene lookup returns CDR1 SGHTA and CDR2 FQGNSA. V gave up 0 bases and J gave up 6 bases, with 14 bases separating them. This CDR3 comprises 15 residues. CDR3 sequence (DNA): TGTGCCAGCAGCTTAGCCGAAACGCGGGCGGCTGAAGCTTTCTTT. This codes for CASSLAETRAAEAFF.

This clone was observed a handful of times. The V gene is TRBV4-1, the J gene TRBJ1-5; no definite D call. V was pared by 1 base and J by 4 bases, with 11 bases between. Germline CDR1 MGHRA, CDR2 YSYEKL. This CDR3 is built from 15 residues. The CDR3 loop reads CASSQVGTENQPQHF. Here the CDR3 DNA reads TGCGCCAGCAGCCAAGTGGGTACAGAGAATCAGCCCCAGCATTTT.

This clone was counted between two and nine times. This chain's CDR3 is CASSFGGTFNEQFF. The CDR3, as DNA: TGCGCCAGCAGCTTCGGGGGGACCTTCAATGAGCAGTTCTTC. The chain carries TRBV5-1 and TRBJ2-1; 7 bases are a match to TRBD2. Germline CDR1 and CDR2: SGHRS and YFSETQ. CDR3 length equals 14 residues. Trimming cost V 2 bases and J 6 bases; bases outside gene matches: 5.

This clone has more than one count but fewer than ten. The chain couples TRBV6-1 to TRBJ1-3; 7 bases match TRBD1. Per germline, CDR1 MNHNS and CDR2 SASEGT. This CDR3 contains 15 residues. J gave up 2 bases and V 3 bases, and 4 bases lay outside the gene matches. The CDR3 DNA sequence: TGTGCCAGCAGTGACCACAGGGGCGCTGGAAACACCATATATTTT. Translated, it gives CASSDHRGAGNTIYF.

Written as DNA, the CDR3 is TGTGCCAGCAGGTTACAGGTTCGGGAGACCCAGTACTTC. This gives the protein CASRLQVRETQYF. V usage is TRBV6-1 and J usage is TRBJ2-5; perhaps TRBD1 as D (5 bases). V was shortened by 6 bases and J by 5 bases, with 13 bases between the two germline ends. The CDR3 is made up of 13 amino acids. Germline V gene sequence: CDR1 MNHNS, CDR2 SASEGT.

This sequence joins TRBV9 and TRBJ1-2; possible D gene TRBD1, 5 bases. The CDR3 covers 13 residues. The germline gives CDR1 SGDLS, CDR2 YYNGEE. The V gene lost 3 bases and the J gene lost 6 bases, with 12 bases spanning the gap. CDR3 sequence reads: CASSASGWDGYTF. CDR3 bases: TGTGCCAGCAGCGCATCAGGGTGGGATGGCTACACCTTC.

V and J are TRBV5-1 and TRBJ1-1; 7 bases are a match to TRBD1. In germline, CDR1 is SGHRS, CDR2 YFSETQ. The CDR3 length is 14 residues. After removal of 4 bases from V and 0 bases from J, the junction contained 3 bases not matched to a gene. Here the CDR3 DNA reads TGCGCCAGCAGCCAGGGGGAAATGAACACTGAAGCTTTCTTT. Its protein product is CASSQGEMNTEAFF.

This clone turned up a few times. The V and J genes are TRBV30 and TRBJ2-7, with D uncertain. Germline V gene sequence: CDR1 GTSNPN, CDR2 SVGIG (reference sequence). Trimming took off 0 bases at V and 5 bases at J, with 5 bases between the two ends. The CDR3 is 11 amino acids. CDR3 DNA: TGTGCCTGGAGTGTACGGGACGAGCAGTACTTC. Residues: CAWSVRDEQYF. Full variable domain (remainder filled in from reference TRBV30 and TRBJ2-7): SQTIHQWPATLVQPVGSPLSLECTVEGTSNPNLYWYRQAAGRGLQLLFYSVGIGQISSEVPQNLSASRPQDRQFILSSKKLLLSDSGFYLCAWSVRDEQYFGPGTRLTVT.

CDR3 bases: TGTGCCTGGAGTGTGTCCACAGGGGGTAACGAAAAACTGTTTTTT. Encoded protein: CAWSVSTGGNEKLFF. The chain recombines TRBV30 with TRBJ1-4, with 8 bases identical to TRBD1. The germline CDR1 and CDR2 sequences are GTSNPN and SVGIG (reference sequence). The V gene end was trimmed by 0 bases and the J gene end by 8 bases; junction bases not matched to a gene: 8. The CDR3 consists of 15 residues.

This clone has a handful of counts. This chain connects TRBV4-1 to TRBJ1-5; D is possibly TRBD1 (5 bases). From germline, CDR1 is MGHRA and CDR2 YSYEKL. The germline V and J ends were trimmed by 4 bases and 4 bases, with 17 bases remaining between them. The CDR3 has 16 amino acids. CDR3 bases: TGCGCCAGCAGCCCCCGCCGCCAGGGTGGAAATCAGCCCCAGCATTTT. This codes for CASSPRRQGGNQPQHF.

This chain uses TRBV6-4 with TRBJ1-1; maybe TRBD1 (6 bases). The germline CDR1 and CDR2 sequences are MRHNA and SNTAGT. The V end was cut by 0 bases, the J end by 5 bases, with 16 bases between. This CDR3 is 16 amino acids long. Here the CDR3 reads CASSDSLGHQWTEAFF. CDR3 bases: TGTGCCAGCAGTGACTCCCTGGGACACCAGTGGACTGAAGCTTTCTTT.

The chain uses TRBV5-1 and TRBJ2-1; no clear D. This CDR3 has 14 residues. Trimming left V 1 base short and J 8 bases short, with 13 bases between. CDR1 SGHRS and CDR2 YFSETQ come from the germline V gene. In DNA form, the CDR3 reads TGCGCCAGCAGCTTGTCCGTTCTGAGTGATGAGCAGTTCTTC. Translating gives CASSLSVLSDEQFF. Full variable domain (remainder filled in from reference TRBV5-1 and TRBJ2-1): KAGVTQTPRYLIKTRGQQVTLSCSPISGHRSVSWYQQTPGQGLQFLFEYFSETQRNKGNFPGRFSGRQFSNSRSEMNVSTLELGDSALYLCASSLSVLSDEQFFGPGTRLTVL.

V is TRBV29-1 and J is TRBJ2-7, with D tentatively TRBD1 (6 bases). The CDR3 sequence is 14 residues long. Looked up from germline, CDR1 is SQVTM and CDR2 is ANQGSEA. V lost 5 bases and J 1 base, leaving 15 bases between the germline ends. The CDR3 loop is CSVMGDTFSYEQYF. The CDR3 DNA is TGCAGCGTTATGGGGGACACTTTTTCCTACGAGCAGTACTTC.

The chain recombines TRBV7-8 with TRBJ2-2; TRBD1 matches 8 bases. Germline values: CDR1 SGHVS, CDR2 FQNEAQ. This CDR3 is built from 15 residues. Trimming at V came to 5 bases and at J to 3 bases, leaving 5 bases not matched to a gene. In DNA, the CDR3 is TGTGCCAGCAGCCCTGACAGGGGTGACACCGGGGAGCTGTTTTTT. Translating gives CASSPDRGDTGELFF.